The rows below give T cell receptor beta chains drawn from one sample of a study of beta chain features in type 1 diabetes. Sequenced by immunoSEQ multiplex PCR; TCRdb stores in-frame clones only, minus some. This table has over 150,000 clones, 10% appearing once. Sequences were obtained from central memory CD4+ T cells from blood. The receptor source for this set is a young man with type 1 diabetes. Both conserved end residues are part of each CDR3. The order of the fields is J gene, V gene, clone size, D gene, CDR3 protein, CDR3 DNA. The D gene is left open where the match is weak. Expanded clones are given a class, and other clones once, few, many or no size at all.

j_gene: TRBJ1-1; v_gene: TRBV9; abundance: once; d_gene: TRBD1; CDR3aa: CASSGQGVGTEAFF; CDR3nt: TGTGCCAGCAGCGGGCAGGGGGTGGGTACGGAAGCTTTCTTT
j_gene: TRBJ1-1; v_gene: TRBV2; abundance: few; d_gene: -; CDR3aa: CASSLNYEAFF; CDR3nt: TGTGCCAGCAGCCTGAACTATGAAGCTTTCTTT
j_gene: TRBJ2-3; v_gene: TRBV29-1; abundance: few; d_gene: -; CDR3aa: CSVEQVSTDTQYF; CDR3nt: TGCAGCGTTGAACAGGTGTCCACCGATACGCAGTATTTT
j_gene: TRBJ2-3; v_gene: TRBV27; abundance: few; d_gene: TRBD2; CDR3aa: CASSSGTSGTDTQYF; CDR3nt: TGTGCCAGCAGTTCGGGGACTAGCGGGACAGATACGCAGTATTTT
j_gene: TRBJ2-1; v_gene: TRBV11-1; abundance: -; d_gene: -; CDR3aa: CASSPYNEQFF; CDR3nt: TGTGCCAGCAGTCCGTACAATGAGCAGTTCTTC
j_gene: TRBJ2-3; v_gene: TRBV2; abundance: -; d_gene: TRBD2; CDR3aa: CASLTSGRSDTQYF; CDR3nt: TGTGCCAGCTTGACTAGCGGGAGGTCAGATACGCAGTATTTT
j_gene: TRBJ2-5; v_gene: TRBV29-1; abundance: -; d_gene: -; CDR3aa: CSVITYSRPETQYF; CDR3nt: TGCAGCGTCATTACTTACAGTAGGCCAGAGACCCAGTACTTC
j_gene: TRBJ2-3; v_gene: TRBV27; abundance: few; d_gene: -; CDR3aa: CASSQLGYTQYF; CDR3nt: TGTGCCAGCAGCCAACTAGGGTATACGCAGTATTTT
j_gene: TRBJ2-5; v_gene: TRBV7-9; abundance: many; d_gene: -; CDR3aa: CASSLRGGLQETQYF; CDR3nt: TGTGCCAGCAGCTTGCGGGGCGGTCTCCAAGAGACCCAGTACTTC
j_gene: TRBJ1-2; v_gene: TRBV2; abundance: few; d_gene: -; CDR3aa: CASSMGPAGEGYTF; CDR3nt: TGTGCCAGCAGTATGGGGCCAGCGGGAGAGGGCTACACCTTC
j_gene: TRBJ2-6; v_gene: TRBV7-3; abundance: few; d_gene: TRBD1; CDR3aa: CASSGQTGSGANVLTF; CDR3nt: TGTGCCAGCAGCGGCCAGACAGGGTCTGGGGCCAACGTCCTGACTTTC
j_gene: TRBJ2-7; v_gene: TRBV6-5; abundance: few; d_gene: -; CDR3aa: CASSYIASSSYEQYF; CDR3nt: TGTGCCAGCAGTTATATAGCCTCCTCTTCCTACGAGCAGTACTTC
j_gene: TRBJ2-1; v_gene: TRBV28; abundance: few; d_gene: -; CDR3aa: CASSLSDNEQFF; CDR3nt: TGTGCCAGCAGTTTATCAGACAATGAGCAGTTCTTC